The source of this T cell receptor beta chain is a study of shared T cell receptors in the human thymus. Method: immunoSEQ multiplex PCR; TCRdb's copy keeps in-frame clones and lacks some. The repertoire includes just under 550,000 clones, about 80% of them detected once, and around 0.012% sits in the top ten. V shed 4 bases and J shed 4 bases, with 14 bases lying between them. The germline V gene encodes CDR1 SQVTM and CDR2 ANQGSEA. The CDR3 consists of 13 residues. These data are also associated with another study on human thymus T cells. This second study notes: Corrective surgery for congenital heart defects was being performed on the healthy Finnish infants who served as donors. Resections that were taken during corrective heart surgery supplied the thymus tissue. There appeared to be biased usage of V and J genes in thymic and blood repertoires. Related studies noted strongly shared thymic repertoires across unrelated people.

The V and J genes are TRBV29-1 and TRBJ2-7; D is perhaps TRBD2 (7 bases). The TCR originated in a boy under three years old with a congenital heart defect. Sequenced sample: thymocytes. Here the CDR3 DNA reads TGCAGCGTTGCCACGGCGGGGGCGTACGAGCAGTACTTC. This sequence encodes CSVATAGAYEQYF.